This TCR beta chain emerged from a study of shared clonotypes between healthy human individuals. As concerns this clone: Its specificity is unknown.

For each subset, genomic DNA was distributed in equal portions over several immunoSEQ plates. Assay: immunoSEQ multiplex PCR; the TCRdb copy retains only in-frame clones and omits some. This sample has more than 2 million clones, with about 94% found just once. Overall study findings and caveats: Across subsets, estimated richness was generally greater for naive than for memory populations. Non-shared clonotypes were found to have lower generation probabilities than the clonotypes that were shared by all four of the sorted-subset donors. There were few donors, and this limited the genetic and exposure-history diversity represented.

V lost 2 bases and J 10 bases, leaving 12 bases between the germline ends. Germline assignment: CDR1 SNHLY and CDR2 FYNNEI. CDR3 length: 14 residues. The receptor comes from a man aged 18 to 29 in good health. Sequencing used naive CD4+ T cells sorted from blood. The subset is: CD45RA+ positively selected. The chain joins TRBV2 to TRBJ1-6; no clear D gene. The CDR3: CASSEFGVGSPLHF. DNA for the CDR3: TGTGCCAGCAGTGAATTCGGCGTTGGGTCACCCCTCCACTTT. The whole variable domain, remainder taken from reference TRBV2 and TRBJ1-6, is EPEVTQTPSHQVTQMGQEVILRCVPISNHLYFYWYRQILGQKVEFLVSFYNNEISEKSEIFDDQFSVERPDGSNFTLKIRSTKLEDSAMYFCASSEFGVGSPLHFGNGTRLTVT.